This T cell receptor (beta chain) was recovered during a study of cytomegalovirus exposure and HLA in healthy donors. PCR amplification relied on 60 Vbeta primers (plus 13 Jbeta primers). Here immunoSEQ multiplex PCR was the method, and the copy in TCRdb shows in-frame clones only, minus some. The data show tens of thousands of clones, 78% seen once. General study findings and limits: In a later analysis, CMV-associated beta chains were mostly HLA-associated, it appeared. In vitro confirmation showed a few CMV-associated chains to be CMV antigen specific. Based on reports, TCR beta sequences accurately predicted HLA-A and HLA-B alleles for most subjects.

To note about this clone: The target antigen is unknown.

CDR1 is MDHEN, CDR2 SYDVKM, per germline. With 10 bases clipped from V and 2 bases from J, the junction kept 5 bases outside the gene matches. The CDR3 is made up of 14 amino acids. This clonotype was obtained from a woman in her forties in good health and CMV-seropositive. Specimen: PBMCs. The genes are TRBV28 and TRBJ2-2, with 9 bases lining up with TRBD2. The CDR3 DNA follows: TGTGCCACCGCGGGGGGGCGAAACACCGGGGAGCTGTTTTTT. Protein sequence: CATAGGRNTGELFF.